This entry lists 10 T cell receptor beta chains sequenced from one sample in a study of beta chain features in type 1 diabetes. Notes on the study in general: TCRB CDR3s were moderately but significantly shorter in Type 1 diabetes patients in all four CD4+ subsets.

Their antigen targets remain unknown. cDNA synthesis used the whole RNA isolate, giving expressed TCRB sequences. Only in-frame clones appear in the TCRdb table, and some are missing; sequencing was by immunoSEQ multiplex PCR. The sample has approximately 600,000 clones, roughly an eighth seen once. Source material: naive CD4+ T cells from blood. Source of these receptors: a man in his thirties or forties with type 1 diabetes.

The CDR3 loop reads CASSQGRDYEQFF. The DNA for the CDR3 is TGCGCCAGCAGCCAAGGCAGGGACTATGAGCAGTTCTTC. This chain uses TRBV4-3 with TRBJ2-1; tentatively, D is TRBD2 (6 bases). CDR1 and CDR2 from the germline V gene are LGHNA and YSLEER. The CDR3 spans 13 residues. Trimming stripped 1 base from V and 8 bases from J, with 9 bases between.

This CDR3 is CAWSVFGLNSNQPQHF. The DNA of the CDR3 is TGTGCCTGGAGCGTTTTCGGACTCAATAGCAATCAGCCCCAGCATTTT. The V and J genes are TRBV30 and TRBJ1-5; D not certain. From germline, CDR1 is GTSNPN and CDR2 SVGIG (reference sequence). Trimming took off 3 bases at V and 0 bases at J, with 15 bases between the two ends. CDR3 size: 16 residues.

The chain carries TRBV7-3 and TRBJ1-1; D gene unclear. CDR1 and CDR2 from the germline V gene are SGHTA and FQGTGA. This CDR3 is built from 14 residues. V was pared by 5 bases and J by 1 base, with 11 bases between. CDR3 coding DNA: TGTGCCAGCAGCCCGCAGGCGACGAACACTGAAGCTTTCTTT. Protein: CASSPQATNTEAFF.

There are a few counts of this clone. DNA of the CDR3: TGTGCCAGTAGACCACCGGGACAGGGAAACTATGGCTACACCTTC. It codes for CASRPPGQGNYGYTF. This rearrangement joins TRBV19 to TRBJ1-2; 9 bases are shared with TRBD1. The trim removed 6 bases at V and 2 bases at J, leaving 7 bases unmatched. The CDR3 covers 15 residues. The germline V gene has CDR1 LNHDA and CDR2 SQIVND (reference sequence).

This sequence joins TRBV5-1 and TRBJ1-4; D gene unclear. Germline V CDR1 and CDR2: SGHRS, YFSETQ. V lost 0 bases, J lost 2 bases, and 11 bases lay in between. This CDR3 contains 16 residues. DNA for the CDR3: TGCGCCAGCAGCTTGGACGGAGCCTCGACTAATGAAAAACTGTTTTTT. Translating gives CASSLDGASTNEKLFF.

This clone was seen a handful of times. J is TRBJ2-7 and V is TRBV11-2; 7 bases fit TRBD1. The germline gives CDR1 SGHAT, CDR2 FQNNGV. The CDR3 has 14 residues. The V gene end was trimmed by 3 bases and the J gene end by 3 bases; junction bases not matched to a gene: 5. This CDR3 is CASSFSTGVYEQYF. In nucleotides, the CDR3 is TGTGCCAGCAGCTTCTCCACAGGGGTCTACGAGCAGTACTTC.

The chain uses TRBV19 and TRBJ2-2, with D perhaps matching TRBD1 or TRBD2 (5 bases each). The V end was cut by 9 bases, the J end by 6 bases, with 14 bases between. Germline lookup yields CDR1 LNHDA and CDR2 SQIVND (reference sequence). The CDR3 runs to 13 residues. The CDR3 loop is CASHREGSGELFF. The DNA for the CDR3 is TGTGCCAGCCACAGAGAGGGGTCCGGGGAGCTGTTTTTT.

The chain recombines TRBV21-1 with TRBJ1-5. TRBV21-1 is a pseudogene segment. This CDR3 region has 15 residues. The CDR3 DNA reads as TGTGCCAGCAGCAAAGAGGTTTGGGGGGATCAGCCCCAGCATTTT. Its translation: CASSKEVWGDQPQHF.

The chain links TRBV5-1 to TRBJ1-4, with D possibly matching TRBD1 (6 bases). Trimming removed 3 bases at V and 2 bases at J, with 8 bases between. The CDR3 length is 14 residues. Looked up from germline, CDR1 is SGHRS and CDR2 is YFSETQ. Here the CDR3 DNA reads TGCGCCAGCAGCTCCCAGGGGACTAATGAAAAACTGTTTTTT. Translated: CASSSQGTNEKLFF.

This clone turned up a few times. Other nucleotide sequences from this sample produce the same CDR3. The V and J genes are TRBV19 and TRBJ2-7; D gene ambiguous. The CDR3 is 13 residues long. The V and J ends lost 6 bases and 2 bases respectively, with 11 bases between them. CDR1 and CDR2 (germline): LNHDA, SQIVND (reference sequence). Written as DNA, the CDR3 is TGTGCCAGTAGCCGGCAGGCGGCCTACGAGCAGTACTTC. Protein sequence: CASSRQAAYEQYF.